The next 23 T cell receptor beta chains were all read from a single sample in a study of CD8 T cells in Susac syndrome. Reverse transcription used about 0.45 to 1 ug RNA and random hexamers. TCRdb processed the immunoSEQ multiplex PCR reads anew with MiXCR; each CDR3 protein has one entry. In the table there are around 170,000 distinct CDR3 sequences, about 96% of which are singletons. Input material: CD4+ T cells from PBMCs. These TCRs come from a human donor with Susac syndrome.

This CDR3 is CASSLSHTEAFF. CDR3 nucleotides: TGTGCCAGCAGCCTCTCTCACACTGAAGCTTTCTTT. The rearrangement joins TRBV3-1 to TRBJ1-1; D is unclear. V was pared by 4 bases and J by 3 bases, with 6 bases between. This CDR3 has 12 amino acids. Germline V gives CDR1 LGHDT, CDR2 YNNKEL (reference sequence).

The V gene is TRBV4-3, the J gene TRBJ2-1; D may match TRBD1 or TRBD2 (5 bases each). Germline V gene sequence: CDR1 LGHNA, CDR2 YSLEER. Trimming pared 4 bases from V and 5 bases from J, leaving 15 bases between. The CDR3 is 15 amino acids. The CDR3 sequence is CASSLVIGADNEQFF. CDR3 DNA sequence: TGCGCCAGCAGCCTAGTCATCGGGGCGGACAATGAGCAGTTCTTC.

The rearrangement links TRBV10-3 to TRBJ2-3; possibly TRBD2 for D (6 bases). The CDR3 runs to 16 residues. With 6 bases removed from V and 0 bases from J, the gap between germline ends came to 16 bases. Germline V gives CDR1 ENHRY, CDR2 SYGVKD. CDR3 coding DNA: TGTGCCATCAGCGCCCGCGGGGTTCCTAGCACAGATACGCAGTATTTT. Protein product: CAISARGVPSTDTQYF.

This clonotype appeared a few times. No DNA is shown, since the ends of the CDR3 on it are uncertain; the CDR3 is the one TCRdb lists. The chain joins TRBV11-2 to TRBJ2-5. The CDR3 has 11 amino acids, counting both end residues. In germline, CDR1 is SGHAT, CDR2 FQNNGV. CDR3 region: CASSSSETQYF.

This clonotype was seen just once. This chain uses TRBV29-1 with TRBJ1-5; D gene uncertain. This CDR3 spans 12 amino acids. Per the germline V gene, CDR1 is SQVTM and CDR2 is ANQGSEA. Trimming left V 7 bases short and J 3 bases short, with 10 bases between. This chain's CDR3 is CSARWVNQPQHF. The CDR3 nucleotides read TGCAGCGCCCGGTGGGTCAATCAGCCCCAGCATTTT.

The rearrangement uses TRBV28 and TRBJ2-7; 9 positions agree with TRBD1. The V gene's germline CDR1 is MDHEN and CDR2 SYDVKM. CDR3 length: 12 amino acids. The V gene end was trimmed by 6 bases and the J gene end by 5 bases; junction bases not matched to a gene: 2. The CDR3 reads CASRGQGHEQYF. CDR3 nucleotide sequence: TGTGCCAGCAGGGGACAGGGACACGAGCAGTACTTC.

J is TRBJ2-2 and V is TRBV4-2; 8 nucleotides agree with TRBD1. J lost 2 bases, V lost 6 bases, and 8 bases had no gene match. Germline V gene lookup returns CDR1 LGHNA and CDR2 YNFKEQ. CDR3 length equals 16 residues. The CDR3 protein is CASSSDRGRNTGELFF. CDR3 in DNA: TGTGCCAGCAGTTCTGACAGGGGCCGAAACACCGGGGAGCTGTTTTTT.

The rearrangement joins TRBV7-2 to TRBJ2-1, with 8 bases identical to TRBD2. CDR1 and CDR2 (germline): SGHTA, FQGNSA. The CDR3 spans 16 residues. Trimming cost V 0 bases and J 4 bases; bases outside gene matches: 5. CDR3 nucleotides: TGTGCCAGCAGCTTAGCGGGGCAGCGGGGGTACAATGAGCAGTTCTTC. This encodes CASSLAGQRGYNEQFF.

The chain combines TRBV20-1 with TRBJ1-5; a possible D gene is TRBD1 (5 bases). Trimming stripped 0 bases from V and 5 bases from J, with 14 bases between. This CDR3 is built from 15 residues. Germline CDR1 and CDR2: DFQATT and SNEGSKA (reference sequence). The CDR3 bases are TGCAGTGCTAGAGAGGAGGGGAGGAGCGATCAGCCCCAGCATTTT. This sequence encodes CSAREEGRSDQPQHF.

This clonotype appeared a single time. The chain employs TRBV29-1 and TRBJ2-1, with 7 bases fitting TRBD1. J lost 6 bases, V lost 2 bases, and 7 bases had no gene match. Germline V gives CDR1 SQVTM, CDR2 ANQGSEA. This CDR3 has 14 residues. The CDR3 here is CSVENPGGINEQFF. As DNA, the CDR3 is TGCAGCGTTGAAAATCCAGGGGGTATCAATGAGCAGTTCTTC.

This sequence joins TRBV7-8 and TRBJ2-1; 8 bases line up with TRBD2. Germline lookup yields CDR1 SGHVS and CDR2 FQNEAQ. V was clipped by 1 base and J by 8 bases; unmatched bases: 4. The CDR3 loop spans 14 amino acids. This CDR3 is CASSLVGLGYEQFF. The CDR3 DNA reads as TGTGCCAGCAGCTTAGTGGGACTAGGGTATGAGCAGTTCTTC. Complete variable domain (other parts from reference TRBV7-8 and TRBJ2-1): GAGVSQSPRYKVAKRGQDVALRCDPISGHVSLFWYQQALGQGPEFLTYFQNEAQLDKSGLPSDRFFAERPEGSVSTLKIQRTQQEDSAVYLCASSLVGLGYEQFFGPGTRLTVL.

The chain combines TRBV6-6 with TRBJ2-6; D gene ambiguous. Germline V gene data show CDR1 as MNHNY and CDR2 as SVGAGI (reference sequence). This CDR3 contains 14 residues. V was pared by 7 bases and J by 1 base, with 8 bases between. The CDR3 reads CASTPRSGANVLTF. CDR3 DNA sequence: TGTGCCAGCACTCCGAGGTCTGGGGCCAACGTCCTGACTTTC.

The genes are TRBV29-1 and TRBJ2-7; weak D call: TRBD2 (6 bases). The CDR3 has 11 amino acids. V lost 7 bases, J lost 10 bases, and 17 bases lay in between. Germline V gives CDR1 SQVTM, CDR2 ANQGSEA. CDR3 nucleotide sequence: TGCAGCGGTACCAACGGGGGAGTTCAGTACTTC. It specifies CSGTNGGVQYF.

The chain recombines TRBV28 with TRBJ2-5, with a weak D call TRBD2 (5 bases). Germline V gives CDR1 MDHEN, CDR2 SYDVKM. This CDR3 has 14 residues. V lost 5 bases to trimming and J lost 4 bases, with 14 bases between them. The DNA for the CDR3 is TGTGCCAGCAGTATCCAACGAGGGCGAGAGACCCAGTACTTC. The encoded protein is CASSIQRGRETQYF.

V is TRBV7-9 and J is TRBJ2-2; D is ambiguous. The CDR3 has 15 residues. In germline, CDR1 is SEHNR, CDR2 FQNEAQ (reference sequence). Between the trimmed V and J ends, which lost 5 bases and 5 bases, there was a span of 15 bases. CDR3: CASSARQGITGELFF. The CDR3 nucleotides read TGTGCCAGCAGCGCCCGGCAAGGAATTACCGGGGAGCTGTTTTTT. The variable domain in full, with the rest retrieved from reference TRBV7-9 and TRBJ2-2, is DTGVSQNPRHKITKRGQNVTFRCDPISEHNRLYWYRQTLGQGPEFLTYFQNEAQLEKSRLLSDRFSAERPKGSFSTLEIQRTEQGDSAMYLCASSARQGITGELFFGEGSRLTVL.

The rearrangement links TRBV10-3 to TRBJ2-4; tentatively, D is TRBD1 or TRBD2 (5 bases each). This CDR3 is 14 amino acids long. From germline, CDR1 is ENHRY and CDR2 SYGVKD. The CDR3 nucleotides are TGTGTCATGGGGAGCTGGGGCTTCAAAAACATTCAGTACTTC. Translating it yields CVMGSWGFKNIQYF.

J is TRBJ2-7 and V is TRBV28; D is perhaps TRBD1 (5 bases). Germline V gene lookup returns CDR1 MDHEN and CDR2 SYDVKM. The V end lost 10 bases, the J end lost 7 bases, and 11 bases lay between the germline ends. The CDR3 is 10 amino acids. CDR3 sequence (DNA): TGTGCCATAGAACACAGGGAGCAGTACGTC. Its protein is CAIEHREQYV.

This clonotype is a singleton in its sample. The chain has TRBV27 and TRBJ1-2, with 10 bases identical to TRBD1. Germline V CDR1 and CDR2: MNHEY, SMNVEV (reference sequence). V was pared by 5 bases and J by 5 bases, with 5 bases of the junction left unmatched. This CDR3 is built from 14 residues. The CDR3 spells CASSPGTGAYGYTF. The CDR3 bases are TGTGCCAGCAGTCCCGGGACAGGGGCATATGGCTACACCTTC.

This chain links TRBV10-3 with TRBJ1-1, with D possibly TRBD1 on 6 matching bases. The CDR3 totals 15 residues. Germline loops: CDR1 ENHRY, CDR2 SYGVKD. V lost 0 bases, J lost 5 bases, and 13 bases lay in between. In DNA form, the CDR3 reads TGTGCCATCAGTGAGTCGATTCAGGGGCGAACTGAAGCTTTCTTT. This gives the protein CAISESIQGRTEAFF.

The chain is built from TRBV29-1 and TRBJ1-1; D possibly corresponds to TRBD1 (5 bases). The CDR3 has 16 amino acids. V shed 2 bases and J shed 1 base, with 17 bases lying between them. Germline values: CDR1 SQVTM, CDR2 ANQGSEA. In DNA, the CDR3 is TGCAGCGTTGAACCTACAGTTTTAGGGGAGAACACTGAAGCTTTCTTT. Residues: CSVEPTVLGENTEAFF.

This sequence joins TRBV14 and TRBJ2-7; 8 positions agree with TRBD1. Germline CDR1 and CDR2: SGHDN and FVKESK. V trimming: 3 bases; J trimming: 2 bases; junction bases outside the gene matches: 9. This CDR3 has 16 residues. The DNA for the CDR3 is TGTGCCAGCAGCCACTGGACCGGGACAGGCCCCTACGAGCAGTACTTC. It specifies CASSHWTGTGPYEQYF.

The chain is built from TRBV9 and TRBJ1-6; D gene ambiguous. Trimming took 4 bases from V and 8 from J, leaving 16 bases between them. Looked up from germline, CDR1 is SGDLS and CDR2 is YYNGEE. The length of the CDR3 is 15 residues. CDR3 DNA: TGTGCCAGCAGCACCCAAGAGGATGGGGATTCACCCCTCCACTTT. This translates into CASSTQEDGDSPLHF.

This clonotype was seen a single time. J is TRBJ2-3 and V is TRBV30, with D uncertain. This CDR3 has 14 residues. Germline values: CDR1 GTSNPN, CDR2 SVGIG (reference sequence). Trimming took off 0 bases at V and 2 bases at J, with 9 bases between the two ends. This chain's CDR3 is CAWSVLQYTDTQYF. CDR3 DNA: TGTGCCTGGAGTGTATTGCAGTACACAGATACGCAGTATTTT.